This T cell receptor (beta chain) was documented in a study of long-term antiretroviral therapy in people with HIV (dated by TCRdb to between 2022 and 2023). In the study overall: The earliest samples were collected approximately a decade before the 2015 WHO recommendation for immediate ART, a period when ART was typically delayed until CD4 counts fell. Whether ART initiation and durable HIV suppression were associated with changes in peripheral blood TRB repertoire composition and diversity was tested in a retrospective serial study. The cohort contributed fewer than 200 cryopreserved PBMC samples from fewer than 35 adults with confirmed HIV infection, collected serially over a mean of approximately six years (range 1-12). About two fifths of the roughly 30 participants with HIV were female. No cross-contamination during QIAcube processing was shown when test extractions of a monoclonal T-cell line were performed alongside a few dozen polyclonal samples. Beyond this particular receptor, the publication reports: Because PBMC availability was limited, only the TCR beta chain was sequenced, with no alpha chain pairing. The samples were dated from 2004 to 2017, and the ART regimens that were used may be less effective than current ART regimens. Expanded TRB clones identified before ART initiation dominated the repertoire at all time points, although this dominance fluctuated and declined in many PLHIV after ART. Because pre-ART samples had limited cell numbers, unsorted PBMC were profiled rather than sorted CD4+ and CD8+ T cells. No data were available on ART adherence, viral resistance or therapy changes, limiting inferences about post-ART repertoire changes. HIV repertoires had narrower CDR3 length ranges than controls, and the network structure suggested an antigen-experienced repertoire that shifted only slightly toward naive after ART. ART initiation was associated with a significant increase in TRB diversity, but diversity stayed significantly below transplant donor controls even after long-term ART.

This clone was seen a few times. Its cognate antigen has yet to be identified. There are no base qualities to consult, and no much larger clone falls within one base. The immunoSEQ hsTCRB v3.0 assay was used at survey level resolution to sequence the TRB variable region. TRB sequencing targeted a depth of about 35,000-55,000 T-cell genomes per sample. An Illumina MiSeq with a v3 150-cycle kit was used to sequence the pooled TRB libraries. In the paper's pipeline: Repertoire analysis was run in R within a reproducible Nextflow workflow that covered QC, data transformation and analysis. LymphoSeq2, an R package for exploring AIRR-Seq data, was used to implement the custom analyses. A few samples yielding fewer than 5000 total TRB sequences were excluded, leaving 150 to 200 analyzed HIV repertoires. Among the roughly 200 retained HIV repertoires, 55 to 60 were collected before ART initiation and approximately 130 were collected after ART initiation. Repertoires were downsampled to 5000 TRB nucleotide sequences, with summary statistics averaged over 100 downsampling iterations. Only TRB sequences with CDR3 regions of at least seven amino acids were retained for analysis. Two measures captured diversity: a Shannon entropy-derived clonality score and the Gini coefficient. In repertoire networks, the top 5000 CDR3 amino acid sequences were linked whenever an edit distance of one separated two sequences. GLIPH2 predicted antigen specificity groups and MHC restriction for TRB CDR3 amino acid sequences. Known CMV, EBV, HIV or tissue antigen associations were flagged by matching CDR3 amino acid sequences against VDJdb and McPAS-TCR. Pre-ART, post-ART and control groups were compared with Wilcoxon signed-rank tests and Holm-Bonferroni correction. TCRdb's version of the immuneACCESS table is confined to in-frame rearrangements and falls short of the full clone set. An unresolved V gene accounts for under half of the shortfall where checked; the remainder is of unknown origin. The V and J calls and clone size were taken over from that table, and D and trimming were inferred from the DNA. Within this sample are approximately 30,000 clones, with 80% to 85% of them counted one time only. Around 6% of the sample goes to the ten largest clones.

V drops 6 bases and J drops 0 bases, leaving 25 bases in between. The CDR3 measures 19 amino acids from cysteine to phenylalanine. The kept DNA is CDR3 alone, 57 bases in frame from the first base. The germline V gene yields SNHLY for CDR1 and FYNNEI for CDR2. Participants were included only if at least one PBMC sample before ART initiation and at least two post-ART samples were available. Treatment was received in the United States of America by all participants with HIV. Before DNA extraction, cryopreserved samples of about 0.95-10 million PBMC were thawed and then washed. At the time of the earliest PBMC sample for each participant with HIV, ages ranged from roughly 20 to 60 years. PBMC samples were contributed by each participant from 1-4 timepoints before ART initiation and 2-8 timepoints after ART initiation, with a median of 7 samples. For every participant, serial HIV viral load, CD4+ T-cell count, ART history and demographic data were obtained. Using a Qiagen kit on a QIAcube, genomic DNA was extracted from unsorted PBMC, with samples processed in batches of 12.

This receptor was taken from a man aged 18 to 30 with HIV. The chain couples TRBV2 to TRBJ2-3, with a tentative D gene TRBD1 over 7 matching bases. Sequenced material: unsorted PBMCs, taken 0.4 years after starting antiretroviral therapy. CDR3 loop: CASSPTEAGGWSSTDTQYF. The nucleotide sequence is given as TGTGCCAGCAGCCCCACGGAGGCAGGGGGGTGGTCTAGCACAGATACGCAGTATTTT. The CDR3 plus the reference TRBV2 and TRBJ2-3 genes for the other parts give the full variable domain: EPEVTQTPSHQVTQMGQEVILRCVPISNHLYFYWYRQILGQKVEFLVSFYNNEISEKSEIFDDQFSVERPDGSNFTLKIRSTKLEDSAMYFCASSPTEAGGWSSTDTQYFGPGTRLTVL.